This entry lists 17 T cell receptor beta chains sequenced from one sample in a study of T cells in Graves' hyperthyroidism and ophthalmopathy. The TCR beta CDR3 regions underwent amplification using RNA transcripts as the source. RT-PCR in the first round (using the HTBI primer set) targeted the TCR CDR3. In TCRdb, the multiplex PCR reads were re-called with MiXCR into one record per CDR3 protein. The sample includes over 500,000 distinct CDR3 sequences, more than 15% of them seen just once. Sequenced sample: blood. The receptors were sampled from a woman younger than 45 with Graves' ophthalmopathy.

This clonotype was counted a few times. The chain has TRBV29-1 and TRBJ2-7; 9 bases are shared with TRBD1. This CDR3 region has 16 residues. The V gene end was trimmed by 4 bases and the J gene end by 4 bases; junction bases not matched to a gene: 14. Germline V gene lookup returns CDR1 SQVTM and CDR2 ANQGSEA. CDR3 coding DNA: TGCAGCGTTGCAAACCTCCCGGGACAGGGACATTACGAGCAGTACTTC. Translated, it gives CSVANLPGQGHYEQYF.

This clonotype has at least ten counts. The V gene is TRBV2, the J gene TRBJ1-1; maybe TRBD1 (5 bases). The CDR3 is 13 residues long. Trimming left V 0 bases short and J 5 bases short, with 7 bases between. Germline values: CDR1 SNHLY, CDR2 FYNNEI. The CDR3 region has the DNA TGTGCCAGCAGTGAAGCCCGGGGGACTGAAGCTTTCTTT. Its protein is CASSEARGTEAFF.

This clonotype was seen at least ten times. This chain uses TRBV13 with TRBJ1-6; 7 bases agree with TRBD1. V lost 5 bases to trimming and J lost 2 bases; unmatched junction nucleotides: 3. The CDR3 length is 15 residues. Germline values: CDR1 PRHDT, CDR2 FYEKMQ (reference sequence). The CDR3 loop is CASSVQGTYNSPLHF. DNA of the CDR3: TGTGCCAGCAGCGTACAGGGGACCTATAATTCACCCCTCCACTTT.

This clonotype came up a few times. The gene calls are TRBV11-3 and TRBJ1-1, with D tentatively TRBD1 (5 bases). CDR1 SGHNT and CDR2 YENEEA come from the germline V gene. CDR3 size: 14 residues. The V end was cut by 5 bases, the J end by 6 bases, with 16 bases between. The CDR3, as DNA: TGTGCCAGCAGCCCTGGACTTGGGGGAGCTGAAGCTTTCTTT. It yields the protein CASSPGLGGAEAFF.

This clonotype occurred a few times. The chain links TRBV6-6 to TRBJ2-1, with D tentatively TRBD1 (5 bases). Germline lookup yields CDR1 MNHNY and CDR2 SVGAGI (reference sequence). The CDR3 runs 15 residues. V was trimmed by 1 base and J by 0 bases, leaving 7 bases between them. The CDR3 DNA reads as TGTGCCAGCAGTTACTGGACAAGCTCCTACAATGAGCAGTTCTTC. The encoded protein is CASSYWTSSYNEQFF.

This chain links TRBV12-3 or TRBV12-4 with TRBJ2-1; D is undetermined. The V and J ends lost 5 bases and 4 bases respectively, with 21 bases between them. The CDR3 is 17 amino acids. Here the CDR3 DNA reads TGTGCCAGCAGTCCAAGAGAAAGAATCCTTACATACAATGAGCAGTTCTTC. The encoded protein is CASSPRERILTYNEQFF.

The chain couples TRBV11-2 to TRBJ1-5; D unresolved. The CDR3 has 13 amino acids. Germline CDR1 reads SGHAT; CDR2 reads FQNNGV. V lost 1 base, J lost 7 bases, and 8 bases lay in between. CDR3: CASSLGYGQPQHF. The CDR3 DNA follows: TGTGCCAGCAGCTTAGGTTACGGGCAGCCCCAGCATTTT. Variable domain in full (rest from reference TRBV11-2 and TRBJ1-5): EAGVAQSPRYKIIEKRQSVAFWCNPISGHATLYWYQQILGQGPKLLIQFQNNGVVDDSQLPKDRFSAERLKGVDSTLKIQPAKLEDSAVYLCASSLGYGQPQHFGDGTRLSIL.

V and J are TRBV12-5 and TRBJ2-5, with 7 bases lining up with TRBD2. The germline CDR1 and CDR2 sequences are LGHNT and FRNRAP. The trim removed 5 bases at V and 1 base at J, leaving 7 bases unmatched. The CDR3 covers 15 residues. The CDR3 coding sequence is TGTGCTAGTGGTGGTCGGGGCGGGAGCCAAGAGACCCAGTACTTC. It specifies CASGGRGGSQETQYF.

The chain combines TRBV6-1 with TRBJ2-3; either TRBD1 or TRBD2 may supply D (5 bases each). CDR1 and CDR2 from the germline V gene are MNHNS and SASEGT. The CDR3 runs 15 residues. Trimming removed 7 bases at V and 2 bases at J, with 16 bases between. The CDR3: CASTKGEFITDTQYF. The CDR3 coding sequence is TGTGCCAGCACCAAAGGGGAGTTCATCACAGATACGCAGTATTTT.

Many counts were recorded for this clonotype. This rearrangement joins TRBV7-2 to TRBJ1-2; D might be TRBD1 (6 bases). The length of the CDR3 is 15 residues. The germline gives CDR1 SGHTA, CDR2 FQGNSA. V shed 2 bases and J shed 0 bases, with 10 bases lying between them. In DNA, the CDR3 is TGTGCCAGCAGCTTAACAGGGAATACTAACTATGGCTACACCTTC. Encoded protein: CASSLTGNTNYGYTF.

Ten or more counts support this clonotype. The chain is built from TRBV18 and TRBJ2-1; the match to TRBD2 covers 11 bases. This CDR3 comprises 15 residues. Germline values: CDR1 KGHSH, CDR2 LQKENI. J was trimmed by 7 bases and V by 0 bases; bases with no gene match: 2. In DNA, the CDR3 is TGTGCCAGCTCACCACCCCGGACTAGCGGGAATGAGCAGTTCTTC. It encodes CASSPPRTSGNEQFF.

Concerning this clonotype itself: A much larger clone lies one base from this, so it may be a read error. The V and J genes are TRBV27 and TRBJ2-7; 12 bases map to TRBD2. Trimming took 5 bases from V and 3 from J; bases not matched to a gene: 2. CDR1 is MNHEY, CDR2 SMNVEV, per germline (reference sequence). The CDR3 loop spans 14 amino acids. The CDR3 loop reads CASSTSGGNYEQYF. The CDR3 coding sequence is TGTGCCAGCAGTACTAGCGGGGGGAACTACGAGCAGTACTTC.

The chain combines TRBV7-2 with TRBJ2-7; D possibly corresponds to TRBD1 (6 bases). Germline loops: CDR1 SGHTA, CDR2 FQGNSA. The CDR3 has 14 amino acids. Trimming stripped 5 bases from V and 2 bases from J, with 13 bases between. Written as DNA, the CDR3 is TGTGCCAGCAGCCCCTGGGGGCCCACCTACGAGCAGTACTTC. Translation: CASSPWGPTYEQYF.

This clonotype was seen more than once but under ten times. The chain carries TRBV28 and TRBJ1-6; D is unclear. Trimming cost V 1 base and J 5 bases, with 9 bases left between them. The CDR3 has 15 amino acids. Germline V lookup: CDR1 MDHEN, CDR2 SYDVKM. The CDR3 DNA follows: TGTGCCAGCAGTTTATCCCCCACACATAATTCACCCCTCCACTTT. Translating gives CASSLSPTHNSPLHF.

This clonotype has more than one count but fewer than ten. The V and J genes are TRBV28 and TRBJ1-5; 11 positions match TRBD1. CDR3 length: 17 amino acids. Germline trimming cut 4 bases from V and 0 bases from J; bases unmatched to any gene: 5. The germline CDR1 and CDR2 sequences are MDHEN and SYDVKM. CDR3 amino acids: CASSSRTGGTSNQPQHF. The CDR3 nucleotides read TGTGCCAGCAGTTCCCGGACAGGGGGCACTAGCAATCAGCCCCAGCATTTT.

This clonotype was counted at least ten times. The chain is built from TRBV27 and TRBJ2-7, with D possibly being TRBD1 (6 bases). Germline lookup yields CDR1 MNHEY and CDR2 SMNVEV (reference sequence). The CDR3 sequence is 12 residues long. V was cut by 7 bases and J by 0 bases, with 7 bases left in between. This chain's CDR3 is CASMDSSYEQYF. For the CDR3, the DNA is TGTGCCAGCATGGACAGCTCCTACGAGCAGTACTTC.

The chain links TRBV7-2 to TRBJ1-1; 11 nucleotides agree with TRBD1. V shed 5 bases and J 5 bases; nucleotides not matched to a gene: 10. The CDR3 loop spans 16 amino acids. Germline loops: CDR1 SGHTA, CDR2 FQGNSA. CDR3 bases: TGTGCCAGCAGCCATAGGGGTAGGGACAGGGGGACTGAAGCTTTCTTT. It codes for CASSHRGRDRGTEAFF.